Shown below are 21 T cell receptor beta chains from a single sample sequenced in a study of cytomegalovirus exposure and HLA in healthy donors. In the PCR, 60 Vbeta and 13 Jbeta primers were used. The repertoire was sequenced with immunoSEQ multiplex PCR; TCRdb's copy has only in-frame clones and lacks some. The sample table includes 75,000 to 85,000 clones. The sample taken for sequencing was PBMCs. These receptors all come from a middle-aged man in good health and CMV-seronegative.

The genes are TRBV18 and TRBJ1-2, with 10 bases fitting TRBD1. Germline V gene sequence: CDR1 KGHSH, CDR2 LQKENI. V shed 1 base and J 3 bases; nucleotides not matched to a gene: 11. CDR3 length equals 18 residues. The CDR3 loop reads CASSPQNVGDRGDYGYTF. The CDR3 bases are TGTGCCAGCTCACCACAGAACGTTGGGGACAGGGGAGACTATGGCTACACCTTC.

The chain couples TRBV25-1 to TRBJ2-1, with D uncertain. The germline V gene has CDR1 MGHDK and CDR2 SYGVNS. V lost 4 bases to trimming and J lost 10 bases, with 5 bases between them. This CDR3 contains 10 residues. CDR3 nucleotide sequence: TGTGCCAGCAGTGGTGGCGAGCAGTTCTTC. Amino acids: CASSGGEQFF.

V and J are TRBV23-1 and TRBJ2-3, with 10 bases identical to TRBD2. TRBV23-1 is treated as an ORF (open reading frame) with a function not yet certain. V lost 7 bases to trimming and J lost 7 bases; unmatched junction nucleotides: 23. The CDR3 sequence is 19 residues long. The CDR3 nucleotides are TGCGCCAGCACCACGTACCCCCCCCTAGCGGGGGAGTTCTCACATACGCAGTATTTT. This encodes CASTTYPPLAGEFSHTQYF.

The genes are TRBV2 and TRBJ1-5; D remains ambiguous. Trimming shortened V by 6 bases and J by 4 bases, and 16 bases separated the two germline ends. Germline CDR1 reads SNHLY; CDR2 reads FYNNEI. The length of the CDR3 is 15 residues. CDR3 sequence reads: CASSGHSGGNQPQHF. The CDR3 nucleotides are TGTGCCAGCAGCGGCCACTCCGGCGGGAATCAGCCCCAGCATTTT.

J is TRBJ1-2 and V is TRBV7-2; tentatively, D is TRBD1 (5 bases). V was clipped by 0 bases and J by 4 bases, with 15 bases between them. CDR1 is SGHTA and CDR2 is FQGNSA in the germline V gene. The CDR3 has 16 residues. CDR3 protein: CASSLAIRAQVYGYTF. The DNA for the CDR3 is TGTGCCAGCAGCTTAGCGATTAGGGCACAGGTCTATGGCTACACCTTC.

The rearrangement links TRBV4-1 to TRBJ2-6; 11 positions agree with TRBD1. The V and J ends lost 0 bases and 4 bases, in that order; junction bases with no gene match: 8. CDR3 length: 19 residues. Looked up from germline, CDR1 is MGHRA and CDR2 is YSYEKL. The CDR3 coding sequence is TGCGCCAGCAGCCAAGATGTCAGGACAGGGGGCGCCGGGGCCAACGTCCTGACTTTC. Translating gives CASSQDVRTGGAGANVLTF.

The rearrangement links TRBV6-5 to TRBJ2-1; possibly TRBD1 for D (5 bases). The ends were cut back, 5 bases at V and 2 bases at J, with 10 bases in the middle. The CDR3 contains 14 residues. Per germline, CDR1 MNHEY and CDR2 SVGAGI. CDR3 coding DNA: TGTGCCAGCAGTGTACAGGACGCCTACAATGAGCAGTTCTTC. It encodes CASSVQDAYNEQFF.

The chain carries TRBV25-1 and TRBJ1-2; 9 bases fit TRBD1. Germline-derived CDR1 and CDR2 are MGHDK and SYGVNS. V shed 2 bases, J shed 6 bases, and the junction held 1 base outside the gene matches. The CDR3 contains 13 residues. The CDR3 DNA reads as TGTGCCAGCAGTGAACGGACAGGGGATGGCTACACCTTC. It specifies CASSERTGDGYTF.

The chain recombines TRBV6-5 with TRBJ1-4, with 9 bases matching TRBD1. This CDR3 is built from 14 residues. Per the germline V gene, CDR1 is MNHEY and CDR2 is SVGAGI. The ends lost 6 bases at V and 8 bases at J; junction bases unmatched: 7. The CDR3 sequence is CASRRDRGREKLFF. Written as DNA, the CDR3 is TGTGCCAGCAGACGAGACAGGGGGAGGGAAAAACTGTTTTTT.

The V call is TRBV6-5, the J call TRBJ2-7; 8 positions agree with TRBD1. The CDR3 has 13 amino acids. CDR1 is MNHEY, CDR2 SVGAGI, per germline. Trimming at V came to 6 bases and at J to 5 bases, leaving 6 bases not matched to a gene. The CDR3 protein is CASRLGTGNEQYF. The CDR3 DNA reads TGTGCCAGCAGACTGGGGACAGGTAACGAGCAGTACTTC.

J is TRBJ1-5 and V is TRBV19, with TRBD1 identical over 8 bases. The germline gives CDR1 LNHDA, CDR2 SQIVND (reference sequence). Trimming took 1 base from V and 2 from J; bases not matched to a gene: 7. CDR3 size: 17 residues. The CDR3 spells CASSIGWTGTGNQPQHF. CDR3 bases: TGTGCCAGTAGTATAGGGTGGACAGGGACGGGCAATCAGCCCCAGCATTTT. The full variable domain, its missing parts supplied by reference TRBV19 and TRBJ1-5, is DGGITQSPKYLFRKEGQNVTLSCEQNLNHDAMYWYRQDPGQGLRLIYYSQIVNDFQKGDIAEGYSVSREKKESFPLTVTSAQKNPTAFYLCASSIGWTGTGNQPQHFGDGTRLSIL.

The V call is TRBV7-2, the J call TRBJ1-1; possibly TRBD1 for D (6 bases). With 1 base removed from V and 0 bases from J, the gap between germline ends came to 12 bases. Per germline, CDR1 SGHTA and CDR2 FQGNSA. The CDR3 length is 16 residues. The CDR3 sequence is CASSLVAGTMNTEAFF. The CDR3 nucleotides read TGTGCCAGCAGCTTAGTGGCAGGGACAATGAACACTGAAGCTTTCTTT. Using reference TRBV7-2 and TRBJ1-1 for the parts outside the CDR3, the full variable domain is GAGVSQSPSNKVTEKGKDVELRCDPISGHTALYWYRQSLGQGLEFLIYFQGNSAPDKSGLPSDRFSAERTGGSVSTLTIQRTQQEDSAVYLCASSLVAGTMNTEAFFGQGTRLTVV.

This sequence joins TRBV4-2 and TRBJ2-5; possible D gene TRBD2, 7 bases. This CDR3 comprises 17 residues. Trimming pared 3 bases from V and 1 base from J, leaving 18 bases between. In germline, CDR1 is LGHNA, CDR2 YNFKEQ. The DNA for the CDR3 is TGTGCCAGCAGCCAGGCTTTAGGGGGGGGACCCCAAGAGACCCAGTACTTC. Protein sequence: CASSQALGGGPQETQYF.

The chain couples TRBV28 to TRBJ1-5, with TRBD1 as a possible D gene (5 bases). With 5 bases removed from V and 11 bases from J, the gap between germline ends came to 13 bases. Looked up from germline, CDR1 is MDHEN and CDR2 is SYDVKM. The CDR3 consists of 12 residues. The CDR3 DNA is TGTGCCAGCAGTACGGGGGGTGAAGCCCAGCATTTT. Protein sequence: CASSTGGEAQHF.

The rearrangement uses TRBV5-4 and TRBJ2-7, with D maybe TRBD1 (5 bases). This CDR3 comprises 15 residues. Per germline, CDR1 SGHNT and CDR2 YYREEE (reference sequence). V lost 5 bases and J lost 0, with 15 bases in between. In nucleotides, the CDR3 is TGTGCCAGCAGATCTGACAGTTTCCTCTCCTACGAGCAGTACTTC. Translating gives CASRSDSFLSYEQYF.

V gene TRBV6-6 combines with J gene TRBJ2-3; TRBD1 agrees at 8 bases. The CDR3 contains 15 residues. Germline V gives CDR1 MNHNY, CDR2 SVGAGI (reference sequence). V was pared by 5 bases and J by 5 bases, with 9 bases of the junction left unmatched. In DNA, the CDR3 is TGTGCCAGCAGTGCCCGGACAGGGTACGGAGATACGCAGTATTTT. Translated, it gives CASSARTGYGDTQYF.

J is TRBJ1-1 and V is TRBV15; 8 bases are a match to TRBD1. Germline assignment: CDR1 LNHNV and CDR2 YYDKDF (reference sequence). The CDR3 consists of 14 residues. Germline trimming cut 4 bases from V and 6 bases from J; bases unmatched to any gene: 7. CDR3 in amino acids: CATSKDRVASEAFF. CDR3 in DNA: TGTGCCACCAGCAAGGACAGGGTAGCTTCTGAAGCTTTCTTT.

This chain uses TRBV19 with TRBJ2-3, with TRBD2 matching 13 bases. V trimming: 6 bases; J trimming: 5 bases; junction bases outside the gene matches: 8. Germline lookup yields CDR1 LNHDA and CDR2 SQIVND (reference sequence). The CDR3 runs 16 residues. CDR3 protein: CASSLTSGGAIDTQYF. The CDR3 DNA sequence: TGTGCCAGTAGCCTTACTAGCGGGGGGGCCATAGATACGCAGTATTTT.

V is TRBV6-6 and J is TRBJ2-5; 14 positions match TRBD2. The CDR3 contains 15 residues. CDR1 is MNHNY, CDR2 SVGAGI, per germline (reference sequence). With V trimmed by 5 bases and J by 2 bases, 1 base remained unmatched. The CDR3 region is CASSRTSGGQETQYF. The CDR3 coding sequence is TGTGCCAGCAGTCGGACTAGCGGGGGGCAAGAGACCCAGTACTTC.

The chain links TRBV29-1 to TRBJ2-5; a possible D gene is TRBD1 (5 bases). Gene TRBJ2-7 matches the end of the DNA better, so the J call may be wrong. The CDR3 is made up of 12 amino acids. Germline lookup yields CDR1 SQVTM and CDR2 ANQGSEA. In DNA form, the CDR3 reads TGCAGCGTTGAAACAGGCTCCTACGAGCAGTACTTC. It encodes CSVETGSYEQYF.

CDR3 loop: CASSSDRESNQPQHF. The DNA of the CDR3 is TGTGCCAGCAGCTCTGACAGGGAAAGCAATCAGCCCCAGCATTTT. The chain joins TRBV7-9 to TRBJ1-5, with TRBD1 matching 7 bases. Germline values: CDR1 SEHNR, CDR2 FQNEAQ (reference sequence). V gave up 4 bases and J gave up 1 base; unmatched junction bases: 4. This CDR3 is 15 amino acids long. The whole variable domain, remainder taken from reference TRBV7-9 and TRBJ1-5, is DTGVSQNPRHKITKRGQNVTFRCDPISEHNRLYWYRQTLGQGPEFLTYFQNEAQLEKSRLLSDRFSAERPKGSFSTLEIQRTEQGDSAMYLCASSSDRESNQPQHFGDGTRLSIL.